These T cell receptor beta chains were read from a single sample in a study of blood T cell repertoires in COVID-19. Sequenced by immunoSEQ multiplex PCR; TCRdb stores in-frame clones only, minus some. The sample lists about 130,000 clones; about four fifths were seen once. The sequenced sample was peripheral blood. The receptors come from a woman aged 80 or older with acute or convalescent COVID-19. Both conserved end residues are part of each CDR3.

J: TRBJ2-1; V: TRBV5-1; CDR3: CASSPPLGGPPSYNEQFF
J: TRBJ1-2; V: TRBV4-2; CDR3: CASSEANYGYTF
J: TRBJ2-3; V: TRBV7-3; CDR3: CASSSIAGGATDTQYF
J: TRBJ2-2; V: TRBV5-1; CDR3: CASSADRVGTGELFF
J: TRBJ2-3; V: TRBV13; CDR3: CASSSIAGGSTDTQYF
J: TRBJ1-5; V: TRBV19; CDR3: CASSIVTGNQPQHF
J: TRBJ1-1; V: TRBV19; CDR3: CATVSDRDTEAFF
J: TRBJ2-2; V: TRBV5-1; CDR3: CASSEAGTNTGELFF
J: TRBJ1-2; V: TRBV19; CDR3: CASSPTGDYGYTF
J: TRBJ2-2; V: TRBV7-3; CDR3: CASSATSGGHTGELFF
J: TRBJ2-7; V: TRBV29-1; CDR3: CSVEAPGAGSSYEQYF
J: TRBJ1-6; V: TRBV20-1; CDR3: CSASRARDSPLHF
J: TRBJ1-4; V: TRBV19; CDR3: CASKSGAANEKLFF
J: TRBJ1-2; V: TRBV7-3; CDR3: CASSPLGGPNYGYTF
J: TRBJ2-2; V: TRBV10-3; CDR3: CAISAWGQGEESGELFF
J: TRBJ1-2; V: TRBV27; CDR3: CASSSGGNYGYTF
J: TRBJ2-6; V: TRBV6-5; CDR3: CASRHGSGANVLTF
J: TRBJ1-1; V: TRBV30; CDR3: CAWRWGDTEAFF
J: TRBJ2-7; V: TRBV5-1; CDR3: CASSLAGQGYEQYF
J: TRBJ1-2; V: TRBV19; CDR3: CASSKSWRQTVLRYGYTF
J: TRBJ2-5; V: TRBV7-2; CDR3: CASSLLAGGLETQYF
J: TRBJ2-5; V: TRBV9; CDR3: CASSVRDRGYAETQYF
J: TRBJ2-5; V: TRBV7-3; CDR3: CASRSTGGQETQYF
J: TRBJ2-1; V: TRBV7-8; CDR3: CASSYPVGRGVYNEQFF
J: TRBJ1-6; V: TRBV12-3/TRBV12-4; CDR3: CASSVSSGTPLHF
J: TRBJ1-1; V: TRBV14; CDR3: CASSHRTGLAFF
J: TRBJ2-5; V: TRBV25-1; CDR3: CASSEQGEVQETQYF
J: TRBJ2-2; V: TRBV10-3; CDR3: CAIGGGGHTGELFF
J: TRBJ1-1; V: TRBV15; CDR3: CATSIGSQAGENTEAFF
J: TRBJ2-7; V: TRBV7-2; CDR3: CASSPGQNYEQYF
J: TRBJ1-2; V: TRBV6-1; CDR3: CASSEAGPGQGRGLRLYTF
J: TRBJ2-1; V: TRBV6-2/TRBV6-3; CDR3: CASSSPSGGAYEQFF
J: TRBJ1-2; V: TRBV20-1; CDR3: CSARGLYGYTF
J: TRBJ2-3; V: TRBV3-1/TRBV3-2; CDR3: CASSLPLAAPSTDTQYF
J: TRBJ1-2; V: TRBV11-1; CDR3: CASSLAPGQHREGYGYTF
J: TRBJ1-1; V: TRBV6-5; CDR3: CASSPGQNTEAFF
J: TRBJ1-2; V: TRBV6-5; CDR3: CASGSGDYGYTF
J: TRBJ2-3; V: TRBV5-6; CDR3: CASSLEQGAFLDTQYF
J: TRBJ1-6; V: TRBV14; CDR3: CASSPLRGGGSPLHF
J: TRBJ2-2; V: TRBV4-3; CDR3: CASSQGDSGELFF